Listed here is a single T cell receptor (beta chain). No antigen is known for it. Qualities for individual bases were not recorded, and no much larger clone is one base off. Each donor gave one peripheral blood draw, roughly 110 mL on average, collected into heparinised tubes. A BD FACSAria II was used to sort naive, central memory, regulatory and stem cell-like memory CD4+ T cells with a panel that included CD45RO, CCR7, CD25, CD127, CD95 and CD27. All sorted populations exceeded 95% purity. PBMCs were isolated right away by Lymphoprep density gradient centrifugation and were stained directly, without culture. Samples were stained and sorted in pairs, with one healthy donor and one patient per experiment, so that batch effects were minimized. The High Capacity cDNA Reverse Transcription Kit was used to reverse transcribe all of the isolated RNA, meaning that expressed TCRB transcripts were what got sequenced. Deep immunoSEQ sequencing was applied to naive, central memory and regulatory T cell samples, giving an average of approximately 4 million total reads per sample. After sorted cells were lysed in RLT buffer, RNA was extracted with DNase-treated RNeasy Micro or Mini kits, with the choice depending on cell number. To prevent cross-contamination, every cell subset was processed on its own, while patient and healthy donor samples were processed together. The immunoSEQ multiplex PCR was used to amplify TCRB sequences from cDNA, yielding 87-bp fragments that span the CDR3 region. Amplicons were sequenced on the Illumina HiSeq platform. From the authors' description of their analysis: PCR bias was corrected computationally using synthetic template baselines, and reads within Hamming distance 2 were collapsed, with unmergeable singletons discarded. Reads were aligned against IMGT to assign V, D and J genes, CDR3 length and insertions or deletions at six rearrangement sites. Clonotype counts were normalized to sorted cell number within each subset before computing true diversity and Gini coefficients with the tcR R package. The overlap coefficient, calculated on TCRB nucleotide sequences, was used to measure repertoire sharing. As a proxy for the pre-selection repertoire, out-of-frame TCRB sequences from naive cells were analyzed. TCRdb provides this immuneACCESS table in a form limited to in-frame rearrangements. Some clones are lacking; in checked studies, under half of them reflect an unresolved V gene, and why the rest are absent is not known. The D gene and trimming were derived from the DNA, and the V and J assignments and clone size from that table. A total of 900,000 or so clones appear in this sample, 17% of them only once. Of the sample, about 0.025% is held by the ten largest clones.

These data belong to a study of beta chain features in type 1 diabetes (dated by TCRdb to the late 2010s). Study-level background: No differences in mean age, gender distribution, total cell number or subset yield were found between patients and healthy donors. Regulatory and stem cell-like memory subsets were isolated from only 8 patients and roughly eight healthy donors, whereas naive and central memory subsets came from all 28 donors. In the study, TCRB repertoires of sorted circulating CD4+ T cell subsets from recently diagnosed type 1 diabetes patients were compared with those of matched healthy donors. A total of over 95,000,000 sorted cells were examined across all samples, and RNA yield correlated strongly with the number of cells per subset.

The CDR3 numbers 13 residues from cysteine through phenylalanine. Only the CDR3 DNA stays, 39 bases, in frame from base 1. V gives up 6 bases and J gives up 4 bases, and the segment between their germline ends measures 9 bases. The germline V gene (reference sequence) sets CDR1 to LNHDA and CDR2 to SQIVND. Summary of the overall study and its limitations: Sequencing cDNA rather than genomic DNA could over-represent highly expressing activated cells, although activation and CD3 levels did not differ between groups. Shorter templates might be favored by PCR, yet because patient and control samples were amplified and corrected together, any such skew would affect both groups equally. A moderate but significant shortening of TCRB CDR3 length was observed in type 1 diabetes patients in all four CD4+ subsets. At VDJ recombination sites, patients with type 1 diabetes made fewer insertions and deleted more nucleotides, a pattern implying thymic rearrangement abnormalities. Only small numbers of individuals were included in the HLA sub-analyses, which left unresolved whether HLA type had any influence on TCRB rearrangement. Naive, central memory and regulatory TCRB repertoires appeared more similar among patients than among healthy donors.

The V and J segments used are TRBV19 and TRBJ2-2, with an unclear D gene assignment. Material: naive CD4+ T cells from blood. According to the study, the label for this sample's cell subset or site signals: true naive CD4+ T cells. This sequence originates from a woman aged 18-35 years in good health. The DNA sequence is TGTGCCAGTAGCCCGCGAGGCACCGGGGAGCTGTTTTTT. This gives the protein CASSPRGTGELFF.